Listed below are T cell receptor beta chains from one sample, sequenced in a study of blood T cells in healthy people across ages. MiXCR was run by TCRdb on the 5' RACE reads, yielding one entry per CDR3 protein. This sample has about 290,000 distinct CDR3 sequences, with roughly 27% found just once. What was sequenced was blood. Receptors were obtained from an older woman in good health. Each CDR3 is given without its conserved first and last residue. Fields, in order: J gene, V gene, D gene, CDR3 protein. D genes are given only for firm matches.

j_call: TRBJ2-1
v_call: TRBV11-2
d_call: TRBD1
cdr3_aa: ASSISGTGDNEQF

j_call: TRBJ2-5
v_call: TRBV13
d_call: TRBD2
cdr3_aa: ASSLSLAGGMETQY

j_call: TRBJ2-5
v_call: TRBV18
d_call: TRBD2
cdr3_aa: ASSPGLAGGAYQETQY

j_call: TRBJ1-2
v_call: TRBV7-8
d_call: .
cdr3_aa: ASSLEGNYGYT

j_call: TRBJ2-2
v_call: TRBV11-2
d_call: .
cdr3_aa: ASTQQTGTGELF

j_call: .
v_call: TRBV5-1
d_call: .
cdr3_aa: ASSPRLGYEQY

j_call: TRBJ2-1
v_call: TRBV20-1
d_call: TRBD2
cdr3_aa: SARRASGLYNEQF

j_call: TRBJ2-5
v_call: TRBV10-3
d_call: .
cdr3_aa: AISESGETQY

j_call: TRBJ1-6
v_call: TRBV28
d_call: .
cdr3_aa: ASSADRNSPLH

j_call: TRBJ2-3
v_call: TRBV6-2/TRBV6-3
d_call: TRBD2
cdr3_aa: ASSYSASGRAKTDTQY

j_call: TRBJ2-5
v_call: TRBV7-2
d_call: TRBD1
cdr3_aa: ASSRQGAIKETQY